One sample yielded the 5 T cell receptor beta chains listed below, sequenced in a study of blood T cells in healthy people across ages. PCR was performed a second time for about 6 to 11 cycles using a sample-barcoded 5' primer and a J-beta primer mix. One entry per CDR3 protein results from TCRdb running MiXCR on the 5' RACE reads. The sample has approximately 1.5 million distinct CDR3 sequences; around 40% are singletons. Specimen: blood. Receptors originate from a young woman in good health.

The chain employs TRBV7-2 and TRBJ2-1; unclear D gene. Germline CDR1 reads SGHTA; CDR2 reads FQGNSA. The CDR3 totals 14 residues. The V end was cut by 1 base, the J end by 13 bases, with 17 bases between. The CDR3 spells CASSLEMTGRGQFF. The CDR3 DNA reads as TGTGCCAGCAGCTTAGAAATGACTGGCAGAGGCCAGTTCTTC.

This clonotype was observed once. The V call is TRBV27, the J call TRBJ2-3; D is undetermined. CDR3 length: 16 amino acids. From germline, CDR1 is MNHEY and CDR2 SMNVEV (reference sequence). V gave up 6 bases and J gave up 2 bases, with 18 bases separating them. The CDR3 is CASRGLVRTSTDTQYF. Written as DNA, the CDR3 is TGTGCCAGCAGGGGTTTGGTTAGAACATCCACAGATACGCAGTATTTT.

This clonotype showed up many times. The chain couples TRBV6-5 to TRBJ2-3; D is possibly TRBD1 (6 bases). The CDR3 has 14 amino acids. Deletions cut 2 bases from V and 2 bases from J, with 8 bases between. Germline-derived CDR1 and CDR2 are MNHEY and SVGAGI. This CDR3 reads CASSYGQSTDTQYF. CDR3 nucleotides: TGTGCCAGCAGTTACGGACAGTCCACAGATACGCAGTATTTT.

In DNA, the CDR3 is TGTGCCAGCAGTACAGGACAGGGGGCGGGAGGCTACACCTTC. This codes for CASSTGQGAGGYTF. The chain recombines TRBV28 with TRBJ1-2, with 11 nucleotides matching TRBD1. In germline, CDR1 is MDHEN, CDR2 SYDVKM. The CDR3 loop spans 14 amino acids. V was clipped by 5 bases and J by 8 bases; unmatched bases: 7.

The chain is built from TRBV3-1 and TRBJ2-3; D could derive from TRBD1 or TRBD2 (5 bases each). CDR3 length: 17 residues. The germline V and J ends were trimmed by 0 bases and 4 bases, with 17 bases remaining between them. Per the germline V gene, CDR1 is LGHDT and CDR2 is YNNKEL (reference sequence). The CDR3 DNA is TGTGCCAGCAGCCAAGATTGGTCACTGCTGGGACCAGATACGCAGTATTTT. Translated, it gives CASSQDWSLLGPDTQYF.